The entry that follows covers one T cell receptor beta chain sequence. This entry comes from a study of blood T cell repertoires in COVID-19. The CDR3 contains 15 residues. The V end lost 5 bases, the J end lost 3 bases, and 14 bases lay between the germline ends. Germline-derived CDR1 and CDR2 are MNHEY and SMNVEV (reference sequence). Clones were sequenced by immunoSEQ multiplex PCR, and TCRdb holds only the in-frame ones, with some missing. The sample includes roughly 300,000 clones, about 85% seen only once; the top ten take 10% to 15%. This clonotype was sampled from a human donor in a cohort sampled during active COVID-19. What was sequenced was peripheral blood. V and J are TRBV27 and TRBJ1-5, with D perhaps matching TRBD1 (6 bases). CDR3 amino acids: CASSPMDRINQPQHF. In DNA, the CDR3 is TGTGCCAGCAGTCCCATGGACAGAATCAATCAGCCCCAGCATTTT.